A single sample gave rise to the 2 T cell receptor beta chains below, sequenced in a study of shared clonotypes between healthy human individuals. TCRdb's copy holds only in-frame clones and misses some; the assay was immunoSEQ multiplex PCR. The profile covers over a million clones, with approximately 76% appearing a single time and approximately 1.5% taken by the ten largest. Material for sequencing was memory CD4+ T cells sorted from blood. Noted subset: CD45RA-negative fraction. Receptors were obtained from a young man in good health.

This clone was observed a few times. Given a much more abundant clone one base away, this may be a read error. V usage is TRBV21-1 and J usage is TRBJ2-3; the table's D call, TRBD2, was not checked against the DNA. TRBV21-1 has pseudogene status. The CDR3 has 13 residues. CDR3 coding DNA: TGTGCCAGCAGCCGGGGGGGCACAGATACGCAGTATTTT. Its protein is CASSRGGTDTQYF.

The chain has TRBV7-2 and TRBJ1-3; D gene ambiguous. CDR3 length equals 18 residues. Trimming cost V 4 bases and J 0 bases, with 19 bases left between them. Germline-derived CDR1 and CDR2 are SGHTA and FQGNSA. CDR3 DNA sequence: TGTGCCAGCAGCTCCTACCCAGGTGAGTACCCCTCTGGAAACACCATATATTTT. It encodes CASSSYPGEYPSGNTIYF. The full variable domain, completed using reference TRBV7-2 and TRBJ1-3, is GAGVSQSPSNKVTEKGKDVELRCDPISGHTALYWYRQSLGQGLEFLIYFQGNSAPDKSGLPSDRFSAERTGGSVSTLTIQRTQQEDSAVYLCASSSYPGEYPSGNTIYFGEGSWLTVV.